The clone carrying this T cell receptor beta chain has just a few counts. The data are from a study of blood T cell repertoires in COVID-19. In the study overall: The United States, Italy and Spain were the sources of the acute and convalescent COVID-19 samples.

Under the authors' procedure: Scientists estimated how many nucleated cells there were by amplifying reference gene primers. TCRdb keeps only in-frame clones here, not all; method: immunoSEQ multiplex PCR. That table is the source of V, J and clone size, and D and trimming were worked out from the DNA. The table has 150,000 to 200,000 clones, 70% to 85% seen once. The CDR3 runs to 12 residues. V was shortened by 6 bases and J by 1 base, with 6 bases between the two germline ends. From germline, CDR1 is SNHLY and CDR2 FYNNEI. Source material: peripheral blood. This sequence was found in a woman aged 25 to 39 with acute or convalescent COVID-19. This chain links TRBV2 with TRBJ1-1; D is possibly TRBD1 (6 bases). CDR3 in amino acids: CASRGGNTEAFF. CDR3 in DNA: TGTGCCAGCAGAGGGGGGAACACTGAAGCTTTCTTT. Together with reference TRBV2 and TRBJ1-1, the CDR3 gives the full variable domain: EPEVTQTPSHQVTQMGQEVILRCVPISNHLYFYWYRQILGQKVEFLVSFYNNEISEKSEIFDDQFSVERPDGSNFTLKIRSTKLEDSAMYFCASRGGNTEAFFGQGTRLTVV.